This passage covers 3 T cell receptor beta chains from one sample sequenced in a study of T cells in Graves' hyperthyroidism and ophthalmopathy. TCR beta CDR3 regions were amplified from RNA transcripts. RT-PCR in the first round (using the HTBI primer set) targeted the TCR CDR3. TCRdb independently ran MiXCR on the multiplex PCR reads; one entry per CDR3 protein. The sample holds 500,000 to 650,000 distinct CDR3 sequences, approximately 15% seen once. The sequencing input was blood. These receptors all stem from a woman aged 50 to 65 with Graves' ophthalmopathy.

The rearrangement joins TRBV20-1 to TRBJ2-5; no reliable D call. This CDR3 is 11 amino acids long. The germline gives CDR1 DFQATT, CDR2 SNEGSKA (reference sequence). The ends were cut back, 6 bases at V and 5 bases at J, with 10 bases in the middle. In nucleotides, the CDR3 is TGCAGTGCCCGATTGGGGGAGACCCAGTACTTC. Translated, it gives CSARLGETQYF.

In this sample, this clonotype turned up a few times. V and J are TRBV20-1 and TRBJ1-6; D is undetermined. Trimming took off 2 bases at V and 6 bases at J, with 8 bases between the two ends. This CDR3 region has 13 residues. Germline V gives CDR1 DFQATT, CDR2 SNEGSKA (reference sequence). In nucleotides, the CDR3 is TGCAGTGCTAGACCCTACAGTAATTCACCCCTCCACTTT. This codes for CSARPYSNSPLHF.

The rearrangement links TRBV27 to TRBJ2-3; D remains unclear. V lost 2 bases to trimming and J lost 2 bases, with 11 bases between them. The CDR3 length is 15 residues. CDR1 is MNHEY, CDR2 SMNVEV, per germline (reference sequence). The CDR3 loop is CASSLRVASTDTQYF. DNA for the CDR3: TGTGCCAGCAGTTTAAGAGTCGCATCCACAGATACGCAGTATTTT.